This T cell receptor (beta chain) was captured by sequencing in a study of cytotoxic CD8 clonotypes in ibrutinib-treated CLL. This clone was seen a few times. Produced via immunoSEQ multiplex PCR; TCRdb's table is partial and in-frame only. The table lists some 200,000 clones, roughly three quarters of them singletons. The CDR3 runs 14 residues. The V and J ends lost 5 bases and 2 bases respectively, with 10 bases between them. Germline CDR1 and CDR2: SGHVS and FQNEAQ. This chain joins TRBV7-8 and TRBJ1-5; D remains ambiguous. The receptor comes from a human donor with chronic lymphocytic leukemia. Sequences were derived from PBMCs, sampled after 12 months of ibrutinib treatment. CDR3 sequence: CASSLLGGNQPQHF. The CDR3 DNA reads TGTGCCAGCAGCCTCCTGGGTGGCAATCAGCCCCAGCATTTT.